This T cell receptor (beta chain) is from a study of blood T cell repertoires in COVID-19. Overall study context: The analysed material was cDNA or gDNA that came from T cells, B-cell-depleted T cells, or PBMCs.

Across fewer than 25 US areas, participants ranged in age from about 18 to 100 years. Allocation to cohorts depended on clinical history reported by the participants. Before being deemed recovered, Cohort 3 donors had two negative PCRs, clearance, or symptom resolution. The repertoire was sequenced with immunoSEQ multiplex PCR; TCRdb's copy has only in-frame clones and lacks some. Among about 480,000 clones listed, more than 75% were seen once. From germline, CDR1 is SGHRS and CDR2 YFSETQ. The CDR3 runs to 13 residues. Trimming took off 1 base at V and 6 bases at J, with 10 bases between the two ends.

This receptor was obtained from a woman in her forties who had recovered from COVID-19. The chain employs TRBV5-1 and TRBJ1-1; the D is unclear. The sample was PBMCs or T cells enriched from blood (not recorded which). CDR3: CASSLPSGSEAFF. The CDR3 region has the DNA TGCGCCAGCAGCTTGCCTTCTGGCTCTGAAGCTTTCTTT.